This T cell receptor beta chain was sequenced for a study of T cell responses to AZD1222 COVID-19 vaccine. Sequencing was performed with immunoSEQ multiplex PCR; in TCRdb, only in-frame clones are kept and a portion is missing. The table includes 100,000 to 120,000 clones, roughly 90% detected once. V was clipped by 0 bases and J by 2 bases, with 7 bases between them. Germline-derived CDR1 and CDR2 are LGHNA and YSLEER. This CDR3 has 15 amino acids. The origin of this receptor is an adult in good health. The chain uses TRBV4-3 and TRBJ2-2; D is unresolved. This specimen consisted of peripheral blood, obtained on day 0 of AZD1222 vaccination. This CDR3 is CASSQDLANTGELFF. The CDR3, as DNA: TGCGCCAGCAGCCAAGATCTCGCCAACACCGGGGAGCTGTTTTTT.